These T cell receptor beta chains were read from a single sample in a study of human T cells and chemical hapten exposure. In TCRdb, the RACE reads were re-called with MiXCR into one record per CDR3 protein. The sample consists of approximately 320,000 distinct CDR3 sequences, about 5% of them appearing once. The specimen was whole blood, collected in connection with sensitization to the hapten diphenylcyclopropenone (DPC). These receptors all come from a young woman with alopecia areata. Some clones in this sample may be carry-over from other donors' samples. The CDR3 runs from the conserved cysteine through the conserved F or W. A D gene is named only where the DNA matches it firmly. Clone size is stated in some rows and not others, as once, few, many or a class when expanded.

>TRBV20-1|NA|TRBJ1-2|NA
CSARDPTQKVNYGYTF
TGCAGTGCTAGAGATCCTACACAGAAAGTTAACTATGGCTACACCTTC
>TRBV12-3/TRBV12-4|NA|TRBJ1-2|NA
CASSPLMGYTF
TGTGCCAGCAGCCCTTTGATGGGCTACACCTTC
>TRBV10-3|TRBD1|TRBJ1-6|many
CAIKGQGSNSPLHF
TGTGCCATCAAGGGACAGGGGAGCAATTCACCCCTCCACTTT
>TRBV6-2/TRBV6-3|NA|TRBJ1-5|many
CASSYGGTYSQPQHF
TGTGCCAGCAGTTACGGGGGGACCTATAGTCAGCCCCAGCATTTT
>TRBV6-2/TRBV6-3|TRBD1|TRBJ1-5|few
CASSVEGAGNQPQHF
TGTGCCAGCAGCGTAGAGGGGGCTGGCAATCAGCCCCAGCATTTT
>TRBV29-1|NA|TRBJ2-2|NA
CSAGVKTGELFF
TGCAGCGCCGGCGTGAAGACCGGGGAGCTGTTTTTT
>TRBV6-6|NA|TRBJ1-6|many
CASSYAWGMGQGTSPLHF
TGTGCCAGCAGTTACGCCTGGGGGATGGGGCAGGGAACTTCACCCCTCCACTTT
>TRBV5-5|NA|TRBJ2-7|many
CASSLGLDNSYEQYF
TGTGCCAGCAGCTTGGGGCTGGACAACTCCTACGAGCAGTACTTC
>TRBV18|NA|TRBJ2-3|few
CASSPQLRGSTDTQYF
TGTGCCAGCTCACCACAGCTGCGGGGATCCACAGATACGCAGTATTTT
>TRBV12-3/TRBV12-4|NA|TRBJ2-7|many
CASSLVDPTQLTYEQYF
TGTGCCAGCAGTTTAGTCGACCCCACGCAATTAACGTACGAGCAGTACTTC
>TRBV4-2|NA|TRBJ1-5|NA
CASSQPGTYYSNQPQHF
TGTGCCAGCAGCCAACCCGGGACATATTATAGCAATCAGCCCCAGCATTTT
>TRBV3-1|NA|TRBJ2-4|NA
CASSREPDIQYF
TGTGCCAGCAGCCGAGAGCCGGACATTCAGTACTTC
>TRBV14|NA|TRBJ2-3|NA
CASSQVLSGLSTDTQYF
TGTGCCAGCAGCCAAGTACTTTCGGGGCTCAGCACAGATACGCAGTATTTT
>TRBV7-2|TRBD1|TRBJ1-4|few
CASIPSMAQGGEKLFF
TGTGCCAGCATCCCATCGATGGCACAGGGGGGGGAAAAACTGTTTTTT
>TRBV20-1|NA|TRBJ1-3|NA
CSAQVRSGNTIYF
TGCAGTGCCCAGGTTCGCTCTGGAAACACCATATATTTT
>TRBV5-1|NA|TRBJ1-1|many
CASSLSVGTEAFF
TGCGCCAGCAGCTTGTCAGTGGGCACTGAAGCTTTCTTT
>TRBV20-1|TRBD1|TRBJ1-5|many
CSATGQGRYSNQPQHF
TGCAGTGCCACTGGACAGGGCCGATATAGCAATCAGCCCCAGCATTTT
>TRBV4-2|TRBD1|TRBJ2-7|NA
CASSQEGEWTGSDEQYF
TGTGCCAGCAGCCAAGAGGGCGAGTGGACAGGGTCGGACGAGCAGTACTTC
>TRBV5-1|NA|TRBJ2-7|many
CASSLEPGGAYEQYF
TGCGCCAGCAGCTTGGAACCGGGTGGGGCCTACGAGCAGTACTTC
>TRBV6-6|TRBD2|TRBJ2-3|NA
CASSWASGGKDTQYF
TGTGCCAGCAGTTGGGCTAGCGGGGGGAAAGATACGCAGTATTTT
>TRBV5-1|NA|TRBJ1-1|few
CASSLVSHTEAFF
TGCGCCAGCAGCTTGGTATCCCACACTGAAGCTTTCTTT
>TRBV5-4|NA|TRBJ2-5|NA
CASSLGGRTNTETQYF
TGTGCCAGCAGCTTGGGGGGCCGGACCAATACAGAGACCCAGTACTTC
>TRBV18|NA|TRBJ1-5|few
CASSPSKVDNQPQHF
TGTGCCAGCTCCCCGTCGAAGGTAGACAATCAGCCCCAGCATTTT
>TRBV6-6|NA|TRBJ1-5|many
CASGVNQPQHF
TGTGCCAGCGGGGTCAATCAGCCCCAGCATTTT
>TRBV6-2/TRBV6-3|TRBD2|TRBJ2-3|many
CASRTSGDTDTQYF
TGTGCCAGTCGGACTAGCGGGGACACAGATACGCAGTATTTT
>TRBV2|TRBD1|TRBJ2-2|many
CASSRTGDDTGELFF
TGTGCCAGCAGCCGGACAGGGGATGACACCGGGGAGCTGTTTTTT
>TRBV4-1|NA|TRBJ1-1|many
CASSQEDSNTEAFF
TGCGCCAGCAGCCAGGAAGACAGTAACACTGAAGCTTTCTTT
>TRBV6-2/TRBV6-3|TRBD2|TRBJ2-3|few
CASSQRPSGGTDTQYF
TGTGCCAGCAGCCAAAGGCCTAGCGGGGGCACAGATACGCAGTATTTT
>TRBV12-3/TRBV12-4|NA|TRBJ2-7|many
CASTSSQEYEQYF
TGTGCCAGCACCAGCTCCCAAGAATACGAGCAGTACTTC
>TRBV20-1|TRBD2|TRBJ2-1|many
CSASPPGLAPHEQFF
TGCAGTGCTTCTCCCCCGGGACTAGCCCCCCATGAGCAGTTCTTC
>TRBV6-5|TRBD2|TRBJ2-1|many
CASSPGTSGGGEQFF
TGTGCCAGCAGCCCCGGGACTAGCGGGGGCGGGGAGCAGTTCTTC
>TRBV25-1|NA|TRBJ2-3|many
CASSEYLGVPTTDTQYF
TGTGCCAGCAGTGAATATCTAGGGGTACCCACCACAGATACGCAGTATTTT
>TRBV27|TRBD1|TRBJ1-4|NA
CATSLIPGTGVQNEKLFF
TGTGCCACCAGCCTGATTCCCGGGACAGGGGTACAAAATGAAAAACTGTTTTTT
>TRBV7-8|NA|TRBJ1-6|many
CASSHEQGQFSPLHF
TGTGCCAGCAGCCACGAACAGGGCCAGTTTTCACCCCTCCACTTT